These 9 T cell receptor beta chains came from one sample sequenced in a study of T-cell reconstitution after alpha-beta-depleted transplantation in children (dated by TCRdb to about 2016). The library was made by PCR. The run used an Illumina HiSeq 2500. TCR library preparation used molecular barcoding, with unique molecular identifiers applied to normalize quantification of the TCRbeta repertoire. The public reads were quality trimmed at Q25 with fastp and then assembled into clones with MiXCR by TCRdb, keeping productive beta chains. Identical CDR3 proteins give one entry, which carries the most common genes and DNA. The table for this sample lists more than 550,000 distinct CDR3 sequences; roughly 10% of them were counted only once. The top ten constitute 3.5% to 5% of the sample. Specimen: PBMCs from the stem cell graft donor, collected from the stem cell graft. Every receptor here comes from a human donor who donated a stem cell graft to a child with acute myeloid leukemia.

This clonotype was recorded many times. The chain carries TRBV28 and TRBJ1-1; unclear D gene. The CDR3 totals 14 residues. CDR1 MDHEN and CDR2 SYDVKM come from the germline V gene. V lost 6 bases, J lost 0 bases, and 11 bases lay in between. CDR3 region: CASSLLGLNTEAFF. For the CDR3, the DNA is TGTGCCAGCAGCTTACTGGGATTGAACACTGAAGCTTTCTTT.

This clonotype was detected only a few times. V and J are TRBV18 and TRBJ2-3, with D possibly matching TRBD1 (6 bases). Trimming removed 6 bases from V and 5 bases from J, with 15 bases in between. The CDR3 has 14 residues. Per the germline V gene, CDR1 is KGHSH and CDR2 is LQKENI. The CDR3 DNA is TGTGCCAGCTCGATGACAGGAACAAAAGATACGCAGTATTTT. Translating gives CASSMTGTKDTQYF.

V is TRBV11-2 and J is TRBJ2-2, with D maybe TRBD2 (5 bases). Trimming cost V 1 base and J 7 bases, with 10 bases left between them. CDR1 is SGHAT and CDR2 is FQNNGV in the germline V gene. The CDR3 is 14 residues long. The CDR3 nucleotides are TGTGCCAGCAGCTTAGTCGCGGGCGGCGGGGAGCTGTTTTTT. It is translated as CASSLVAGGGELFF.

V usage is TRBV6-1 and J usage is TRBJ1-5; unclear D gene. In germline, CDR1 is MNHNS, CDR2 SASEGT. This CDR3 is built from 13 residues. Deletions cut 6 bases from V and 0 bases from J, with 6 bases between. The CDR3 DNA is TGTGCCAGCAGGGAAATTAGCAATCAGCCCCAGCATTTT. Its translation is CASREISNQPQHF.

A few counts support this clonotype. The chain links TRBV7-9 to TRBJ1-2; 7 bases are shared with TRBD1. Germline lookup yields CDR1 SEHNR and CDR2 FQNEAQ (reference sequence). Trimming cost V 5 bases and J 2 bases; bases outside gene matches: 5. The CDR3 spans 14 residues. DNA for the CDR3: TGTGCCAGCAGCCCAGGGGGGCTAAACTATGGCTACACCTTC. Translation: CASSPGGLNYGYTF.

The sample holds many counts of this clonotype. The rearrangement uses TRBV5-1 and TRBJ1-4; D might be TRBD1 (5 bases). Germline V gene lookup returns CDR1 SGHRS and CDR2 YFSETQ. This CDR3 region has 16 residues. V lost 4 bases, J lost 11 bases, and 24 bases lay in between. CDR3 DNA sequence: TGCGCCAGCAGCCCTATGGGGACCCCGATGGGCGAGAAACTGTTTTTT. Amino acid sequence: CASSPMGTPMGEKLFF.

V gene TRBV20-1 combines with J gene TRBJ2-3; unclear D gene. The length of the CDR3 is 14 residues. V was shortened by 6 bases and J by 2 bases, with 15 bases between the two germline ends. Germline CDR1 DFQATT, CDR2 SNEGSKA (reference sequence). CDR3 DNA: TGCAGTGCCCACCAAGGGTGGGACACAGATACGCAGTATTTT. Protein sequence: CSAHQGWDTDTQYF.

This clonotype was seen many times. The CDR3 bases are TGCGCCAGCAGCTCGGAAGGGACAGGGGCCCTTGAGCAGTTCTTC. This encodes CASSSEGTGALEQFF. This chain joins TRBV5-1 and TRBJ2-1, with 10 bases matching TRBD1. J gave up 9 bases and V 3 bases, and 9 bases lay outside the gene matches. Per germline, CDR1 SGHRS and CDR2 YFSETQ. The CDR3 sequence is 15 residues long.

This clonotype came up a few times. The chain is built from TRBV27 and TRBJ2-5; 10 nucleotides agree with TRBD2. The CDR3 covers 17 residues. With 5 bases clipped from V and 3 bases from J, the junction kept 12 bases outside the gene matches. Germline CDR1 MNHEY, CDR2 SMNVEV (reference sequence). CDR3 sequence (DNA): TGTGCCAGCAGTCAAACCGGGACTAGCGTACTTAAAGAGACCCAGTACTTC. Amino acids: CASSQTGTSVLKETQYF.